The rows below give T cell receptor beta chains drawn from one sample of a study of blood T cell repertoires in COVID-19. Data came from immunoSEQ multiplex PCR; TCRdb stores just in-frame clones and leaves some out. The table includes fewer than 350,000 clones, around 87% detected once. The specimen was peripheral blood. These receptors originate from a woman in her forties or fifties who had recovered from COVID-19. Each CDR3 is given with its conserved first and last residue. Fields, in order: V gene, J gene, D gene, clone size, CDR3 protein, CDR3 DNA. D genes are given only for firm matches. Clone size is shown for a subset of rows, as once, few, many or a class of expanded clone.

TRBV27	TRBJ1-5	NA	NA	CASSPDSNQPQHF	TGTGCCAGCAGTCCGGACAGTAACCAGCCCCAGCATTTT
TRBV18	TRBJ2-7	NA	NA	CASSPPTLINEQYF	TGTGCCAGCTCACCACCGACACTGATCAACGAGCAGTACTTC
TRBV29-1	TRBJ2-7	NA	NA	CSVEVNYEQYF	TGCAGCGTTGAAGTAAACTACGAGCAGTACTTC
TRBV6-5	TRBJ1-2	NA	NA	CASSYSRGTYGYTF	TGTGCCAGCAGTTACTCACGGGGTACCTATGGCTACACCTTC
TRBV3-1/TRBV3-2	TRBJ1-3	TRBD1	once	CASSPNRGGFGNTIYF	TGTGCCAGCAGCCCAAACAGGGGAGGATTTGGAAACACCATATATTTT
TRBV5-1	TRBJ1-1	NA	NA	CASSLDGRGGAEAFF	TGCGCCAGCAGCTTGGATGGGCGGGGAGGCGCTGAAGCTTTCTTT
TRBV19	TRBJ1-6	NA	NA	CASSIRSRDNSPLHF	TGTGCCAGTAGTATAAGATCACGGGATAATTCACCCCTCCACTTT
TRBV29-1	TRBJ1-1	TRBD1	NA	CSFGWAGGSPEAFF	TGCAGCTTTGGTTGGGCAGGGGGTTCCCCTGAAGCTTTCTTT
TRBV25-1	TRBJ2-1	NA	NA	CASSEGHLNEQFF	TGTGCCAGCAGCGAGGGACACCTAAATGAGCAGTTCTTC
TRBV11-2	TRBJ1-3	NA	NA	CASSFDRLSGNTIYF	TGTGCCAGCAGCTTCGACAGGCTCTCTGGAAACACCATATATTTT
TRBV28	TRBJ1-1	TRBD1	NA	CASRIGGTGSNTEAFF	TGTGCCAGCAGGATAGGGGGGACAGGGTCGAACACTGAAGCTTTCTTT